The TCR beta chain described here comes from a study of regulatory T cells in long-lasting Graves disease. This CDR3 region has 15 residues. Per the germline V gene, CDR1 is LGHDT and CDR2 is YNNKEL (reference sequence). Trimming left V 6 bases short and J 1 base short, with 14 bases between. The time point denotes: persistent/refractory GD, antithyroid drugs over 5 years with positive TRAb. Making the TCR library involved RNA that had been extracted from PBMCs. TCR beta libraries were built with iRepertoire HTBI primers and Arm-PCR of CDR3 regions. TCRdb analysed the multiplex PCR reads with MiXCR anew, one entry per CDR3 protein. The repertoire holds 400,000 to 600,000 distinct CDR3 sequences, with roughly 21% as singletons.

The V and J genes are TRBV3-1 and TRBJ2-3, with D unresolved. The specimen comprised peripheral blood mononuclear cells (PBMCs), sampled when the disease was refractory, from a patient treated with antithyroid drugs. The TCR was taken from a female donor with Graves disease. The CDR3 loop is CASSNHPQGTDTQYF. CDR3 DNA sequence: TGTGCCAGCAGTAACCACCCCCAGGGCACAGATACGCAGTATTTT.